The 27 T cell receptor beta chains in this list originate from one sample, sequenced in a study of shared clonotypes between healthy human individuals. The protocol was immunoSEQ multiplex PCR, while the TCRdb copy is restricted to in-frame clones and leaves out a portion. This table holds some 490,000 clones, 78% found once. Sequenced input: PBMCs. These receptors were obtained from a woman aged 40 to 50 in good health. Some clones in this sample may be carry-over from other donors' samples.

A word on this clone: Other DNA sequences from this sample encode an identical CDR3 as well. CDR3 region: CSVAGTDQETQYF. The CDR3 region has the DNA TGCAGCGTTGCCGGGACCGACCAAGAGACCCAGTACTTC. The chain employs TRBV29-1 and TRBJ2-5; D possibly matches TRBD1 or TRBD2 (5 bases each). The CDR3 spans 13 residues. V lost 4 bases to trimming and J lost 0 bases, with 9 bases between them. Per germline, CDR1 SQVTM and CDR2 ANQGSEA.

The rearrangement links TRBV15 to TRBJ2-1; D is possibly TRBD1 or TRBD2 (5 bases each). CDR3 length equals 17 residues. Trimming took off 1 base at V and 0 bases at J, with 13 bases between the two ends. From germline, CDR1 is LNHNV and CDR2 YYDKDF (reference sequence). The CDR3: CATSRAGGVPSYNEQFF. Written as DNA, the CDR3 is TGTGCCACCAGCAGAGCTGGGGGAGTACCCTCCTACAATGAGCAGTTCTTC.

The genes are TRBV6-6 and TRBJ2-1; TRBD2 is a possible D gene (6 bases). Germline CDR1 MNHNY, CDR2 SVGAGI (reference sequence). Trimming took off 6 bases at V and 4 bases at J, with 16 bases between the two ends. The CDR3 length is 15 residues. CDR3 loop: CASSVPGLQYNEQFF. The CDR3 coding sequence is TGTGCCAGCAGCGTTCCGGGACTTCAATACAATGAGCAGTTCTTC.

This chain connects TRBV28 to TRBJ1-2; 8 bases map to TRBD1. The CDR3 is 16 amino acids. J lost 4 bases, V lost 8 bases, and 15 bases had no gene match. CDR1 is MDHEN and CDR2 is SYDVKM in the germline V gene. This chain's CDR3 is CASRPQGAAKSYGYTF. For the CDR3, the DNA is TGTGCCAGCCGCCCTCAGGGGGCAGCCAAATCCTATGGCTACACCTTC.

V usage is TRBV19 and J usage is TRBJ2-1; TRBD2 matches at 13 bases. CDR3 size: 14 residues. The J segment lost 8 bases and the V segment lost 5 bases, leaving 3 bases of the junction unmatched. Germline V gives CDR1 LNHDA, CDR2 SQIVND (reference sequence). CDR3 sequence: CASSGLAGVDEQFF. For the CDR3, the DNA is TGTGCCAGTAGTGGACTAGCGGGAGTAGATGAGCAGTTCTTC.

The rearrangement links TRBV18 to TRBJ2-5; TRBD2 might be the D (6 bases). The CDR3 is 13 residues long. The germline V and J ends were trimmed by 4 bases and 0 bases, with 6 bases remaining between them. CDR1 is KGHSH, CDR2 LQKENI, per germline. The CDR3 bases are TGTGCCAGCTCACGGGGGGACCAAGAGACCCAGTACTTC. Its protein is CASSRGDQETQYF.

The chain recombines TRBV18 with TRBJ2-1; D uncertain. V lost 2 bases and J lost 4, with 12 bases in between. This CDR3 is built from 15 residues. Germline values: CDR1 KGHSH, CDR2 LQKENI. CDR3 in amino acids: CASSPRTGRYNEQFF. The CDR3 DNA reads TGTGCCAGCTCACCAAGGACGGGTCGTTACAATGAGCAGTTCTTC. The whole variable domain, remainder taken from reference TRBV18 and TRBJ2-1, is NAGVMQNPRHLVRRRGQEARLRCSPMKGHSHVYWYRQLPEEGLKFMVYLQKENIIDESGMPKERFSAEFPKEGPSILRIQQVVRGDSAAYFCASSPRTGRYNEQFFGPGTRLTVL.

The CDR3 DNA follows: TGTGCCTGGAGTGGGGTCAGGGGTGGCTATGGCTACACCTTC. Translated, it gives CAWSGVRGGYGYTF. The chain uses TRBV30 and TRBJ1-2; D might be TRBD1 (6 bases). The CDR3 consists of 14 residues. The germline CDR1 and CDR2 sequences are GTSNPN and SVGIG (reference sequence). V lost 1 base and J 4 bases, leaving 13 bases between the germline ends.

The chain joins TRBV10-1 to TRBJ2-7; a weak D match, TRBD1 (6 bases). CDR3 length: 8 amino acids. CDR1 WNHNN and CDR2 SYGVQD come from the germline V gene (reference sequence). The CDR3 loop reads CASPRGTV. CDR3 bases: TGCGCCAGTCCCAGGGGAACGGTC.

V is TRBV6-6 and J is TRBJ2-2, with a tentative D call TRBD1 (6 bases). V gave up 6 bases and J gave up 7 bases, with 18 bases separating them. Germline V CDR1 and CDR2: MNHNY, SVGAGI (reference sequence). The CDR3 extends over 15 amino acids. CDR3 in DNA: TGTGCCAGCAGCCCTCCAGGGGATACGGGCGGGGAGCTGTTTTTT. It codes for CASSPPGDTGGELFF.

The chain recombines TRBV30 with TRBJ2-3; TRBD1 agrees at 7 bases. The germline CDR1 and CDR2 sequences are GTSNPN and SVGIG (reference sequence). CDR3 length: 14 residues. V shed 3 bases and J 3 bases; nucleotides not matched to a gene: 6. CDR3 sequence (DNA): TGTGCCTGGAGCCTAGGGACAGTAACAGATACGCAGTATTTT. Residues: CAWSLGTVTDTQYF.

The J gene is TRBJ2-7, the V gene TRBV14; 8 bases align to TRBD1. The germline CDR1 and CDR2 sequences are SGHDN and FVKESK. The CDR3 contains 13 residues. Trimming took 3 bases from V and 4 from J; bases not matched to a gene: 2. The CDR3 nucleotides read TGTGCCAGCAGCCAGTACAGGGGGTACGAGCAGTACTTC. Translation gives CASSQYRGYEQYF. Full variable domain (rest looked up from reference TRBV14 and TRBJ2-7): EAGVTQFPSHSVIEKGQTVTLRCDPISGHDNLYWYRRVMGKEIKFLLHFVKESKQDESGMPNNRFLAERTGGTYSTLKVQPAELEDSGVYFCASSQYRGYEQYFGPGTRLTVT.

The CDR3 DNA sequence: TGCAGCGTCAGACTAGCGGCATCCTACGAGCAGTACTTC. Translating it yields CSVRLAASYEQYF. The chain recombines TRBV29-1 with TRBJ2-5; 9 bases map to TRBD2. The J call is uncertain, as TRBJ2-7 better fits the DNA end. The CDR3 runs to 13 residues. The V gene's germline CDR1 is SQVTM and CDR2 ANQGSEA.

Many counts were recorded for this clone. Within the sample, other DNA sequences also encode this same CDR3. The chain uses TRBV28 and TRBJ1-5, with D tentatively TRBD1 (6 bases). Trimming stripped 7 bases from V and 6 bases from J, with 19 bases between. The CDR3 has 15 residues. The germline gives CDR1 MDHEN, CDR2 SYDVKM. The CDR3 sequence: CASTYRDTLIQPQHF. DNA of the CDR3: TGTGCCAGCACGTACCGGGACACACTAATTCAGCCCCAGCATTTT.

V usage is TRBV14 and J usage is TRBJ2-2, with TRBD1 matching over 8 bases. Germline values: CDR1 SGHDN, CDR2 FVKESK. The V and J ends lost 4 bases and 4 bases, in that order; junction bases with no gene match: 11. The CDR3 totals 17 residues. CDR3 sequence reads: CASSPDRGSQFTGELFF. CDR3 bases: TGTGCCAGCAGCCCCGACAGGGGATCCCAATTCACCGGGGAGCTGTTTTTT.

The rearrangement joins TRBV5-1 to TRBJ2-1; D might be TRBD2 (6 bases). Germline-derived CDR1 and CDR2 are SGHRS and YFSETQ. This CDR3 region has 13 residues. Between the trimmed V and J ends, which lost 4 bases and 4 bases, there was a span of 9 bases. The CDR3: CASSAREYNEQFF. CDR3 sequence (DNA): TGCGCCAGCAGCGCACGGGAGTACAATGAGCAGTTCTTC.

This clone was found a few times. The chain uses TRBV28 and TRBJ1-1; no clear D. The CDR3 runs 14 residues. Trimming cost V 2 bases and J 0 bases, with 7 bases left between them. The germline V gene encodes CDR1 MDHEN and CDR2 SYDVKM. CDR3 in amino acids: CASSLGTVNTEAFF. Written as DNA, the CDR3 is TGTGCCAGCAGTTTAGGCACCGTGAACACTGAAGCTTTCTTT. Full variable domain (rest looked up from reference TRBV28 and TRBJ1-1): DVKVTQSSRYLVKRTGEKVFLECVQDMDHENMFWYRQDPGLGLRLIYFSYDVKMKEKGDIPEGYSVSREKKERFSLILESASTNQTSMYLCASSLGTVNTEAFFGQGTRLTVV.

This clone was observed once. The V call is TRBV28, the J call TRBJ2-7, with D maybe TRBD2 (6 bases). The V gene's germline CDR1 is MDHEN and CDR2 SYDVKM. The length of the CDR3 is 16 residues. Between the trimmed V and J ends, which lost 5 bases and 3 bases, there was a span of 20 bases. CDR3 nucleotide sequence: TGTGCCAGCAGTCCCCTATCGGGGCAGGGACTCTACGAGCAGTACTTC. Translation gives CASSPLSGQGLYEQYF.

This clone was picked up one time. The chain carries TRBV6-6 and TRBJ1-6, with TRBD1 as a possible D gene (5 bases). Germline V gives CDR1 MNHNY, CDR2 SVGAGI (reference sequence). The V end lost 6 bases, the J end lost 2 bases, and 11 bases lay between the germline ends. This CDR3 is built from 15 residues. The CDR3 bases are TGTGCCAGCAGAGCCGGACAAACCTATAATTCACCCCTCCACTTT. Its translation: CASRAGQTYNSPLHF.

The CDR3 bases are TGCGCCAGCAGTGAGTCTCGGACTAGCGGGAGGACAGATACGCAGTATTTT. It specifies CASSESRTSGRTDTQYF. V and J are TRBV10-1 and TRBJ2-3, with 14 nucleotides matching TRBD2. V dropped 0 bases and J dropped 3; count of bases not matched to a gene: 2. CDR3 length: 17 residues. In germline, CDR1 is WNHNN, CDR2 SYGVQD (reference sequence).

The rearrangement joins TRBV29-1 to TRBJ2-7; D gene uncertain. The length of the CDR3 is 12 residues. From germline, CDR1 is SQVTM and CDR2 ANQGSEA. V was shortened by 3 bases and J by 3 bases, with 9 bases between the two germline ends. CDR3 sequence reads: CSVESVGYEQYF. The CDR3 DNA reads TGCAGCGTTGAGTCGGTCGGCTACGAGCAGTACTTC.

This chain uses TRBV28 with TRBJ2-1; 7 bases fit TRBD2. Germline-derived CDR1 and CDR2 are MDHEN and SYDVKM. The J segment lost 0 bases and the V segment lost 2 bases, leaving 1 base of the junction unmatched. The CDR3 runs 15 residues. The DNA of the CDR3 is TGTGCCAGCAGTTTACGCGGGAGCTCCTACAATGAGCAGTTCTTC. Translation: CASSLRGSSYNEQFF.

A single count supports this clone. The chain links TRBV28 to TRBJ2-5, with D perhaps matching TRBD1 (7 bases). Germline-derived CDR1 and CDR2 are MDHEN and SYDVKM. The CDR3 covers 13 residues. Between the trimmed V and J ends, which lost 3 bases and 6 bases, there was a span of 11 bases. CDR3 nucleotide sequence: TGTGCCAGCAGTTTGACAGGGAGGAAGACCCAGTACTTC. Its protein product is CASSLTGRKTQYF.

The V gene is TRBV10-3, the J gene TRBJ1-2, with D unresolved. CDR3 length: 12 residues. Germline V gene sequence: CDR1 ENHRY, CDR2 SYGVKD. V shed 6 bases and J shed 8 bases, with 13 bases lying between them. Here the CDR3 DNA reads TGTGCCATCAGGGGAGATTCAAGGGGCTACACCTTC. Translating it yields CAIRGDSRGYTF.

CDR3 protein: CASSPGRTPIIYF. The CDR3 DNA is TGTGCCAGCAGCCCCGGACGGACCCCCATCATATATTTT. J is TRBJ1-3 and V is TRBV2; D unresolved. Germline V gives CDR1 SNHLY, CDR2 FYNNEI. Trimming removed 6 bases at V and 12 bases at J, with 18 bases between. This CDR3 contains 13 residues.

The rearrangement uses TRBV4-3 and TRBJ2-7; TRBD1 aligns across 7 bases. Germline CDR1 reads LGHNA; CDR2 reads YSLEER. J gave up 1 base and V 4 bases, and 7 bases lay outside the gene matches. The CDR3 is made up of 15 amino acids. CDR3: CASSRDRDSSYEQYF. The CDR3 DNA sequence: TGCGCCAGCAGCCGAGACAGGGATTCTTCCTACGAGCAGTACTTC.

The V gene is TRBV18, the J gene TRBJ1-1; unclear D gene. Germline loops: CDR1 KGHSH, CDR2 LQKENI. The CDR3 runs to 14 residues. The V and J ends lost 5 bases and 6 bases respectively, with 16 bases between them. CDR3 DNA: TGTGCCAGCTCATGCGGGCGACGGGGTTCTGAAGCTTTCTTT. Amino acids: CASSCGRRGSEAFF. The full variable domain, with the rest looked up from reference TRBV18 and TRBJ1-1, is NAGVMQNPRHLVRRRGQEARLRCSPMKGHSHVYWYRQLPEEGLKFMVYLQKENIIDESGMPKERFSAEFPKEGPSILRIQQVVRGDSAAYFCASSCGRRGSEAFFGQGTRLTVV.